Presented here are 28 T cell receptor beta chains from one specimen sequenced in a study of T cells in Graves' hyperthyroidism and ophthalmopathy. It was RNA transcripts that yielded the amplified TCR beta CDR3 regions. The HTBI primer set served for first-round RT-PCR of the TCR CDR3. In TCRdb, the multiplex PCR reads were re-called with MiXCR into one record per CDR3 protein. The sample shows around 350,000 distinct CDR3 sequences, 15% to 17% of them seen only once. The sample was blood. All receptors come from a young woman with Graves' hyperthyroidism that later progressed to Graves' ophthalmopathy.

This clonotype has just one count. One junction end disagrees with the germline gene, perhaps due to a read error. The rearrangement joins TRBV28 to TRBJ1-3; D perhaps matches TRBD1 (5 bases). This CDR3 region has 15 residues. Germline V gene data show CDR1 as MDHEN and CDR2 as SYDVKM. This chain's CDR3 is CASRAAWGSGNTIYF. The DNA of the CDR3 is TGTGCTAGCAGAGCCGCCTGGGGGTCTGGAAACACCATATATTTT.

The chain couples TRBV6-1 to TRBJ2-5; no reliable D call. Germline V gene lookup returns CDR1 MNHNS and CDR2 SASEGT. V lost 6 bases, J lost 2 bases, and 10 bases lay in between. The CDR3 has 13 residues. For the CDR3, the DNA is TGTGCCAGCAGGAAGCCGGGTCAAGAGACCCAGTACTTC. Its translation is CASRKPGQETQYF.

V and J are TRBV10-3 and TRBJ2-3; 8 nucleotides line up with TRBD2. The germline V gene encodes CDR1 ENHRY and CDR2 SYGVKD. The CDR3 has 13 residues. The junction had 7 bases not matched to a gene; V was cut back by 11 bases and J by 3 bases. The CDR3 DNA is TGTGCCTCTACCGGGAGGGAGACAGATACGCAGTATTTT. It yields the protein CASTGRETDTQYF.

This clonotype was found a few times. CDR3 nucleotide sequence: TGTGCCAGCAGTAAGGGCCACTCTGGGGCCAACGTCCTGACTTTC. Translated: CASSKGHSGANVLTF. This sequence joins TRBV6-2 or TRBV6-3 and TRBJ2-6; D call uncertain. V was shortened by 5 bases and J by 0 bases, with 8 bases between the two germline ends. Germline V CDR1 and CDR2: MNHEY, SVGEGT. The CDR3 extends over 15 amino acids.

Notes on this clonotype: At one end the junction does not follow the germline gene, possibly because of a read error. This chain links TRBV28 with TRBJ1-2; D is perhaps TRBD1 (6 bases). This CDR3 has 12 residues. CDR1 is MDHEN and CDR2 is SYDVKM in the germline V gene. CDR3 bases: TGTGCCAGCAGTTTGAGGGACACTGGCTGCACCTTC. This encodes CASSLRDTGCTF.

V usage is TRBV14 and J usage is TRBJ1-5; D call uncertain. The CDR3 has 18 amino acids. Germline values: CDR1 SGHDN, CDR2 FVKESK. V gave up 1 base and J gave up 1 base, with 17 bases separating them. The CDR3 DNA sequence: TGTGCCAGCAGCCAAGTAAATCCGGAGCCCCAAAGCAATCAGCCCCAGCATTTT. Translating gives CASSQVNPEPQSNQPQHF.

The J gene is TRBJ2-3, the V gene TRBV11-2; 12 bases map to TRBD2. CDR1 SGHAT and CDR2 FQNNGV come from the germline V gene. V dropped 1 base and J dropped 5; count of bases not matched to a gene: 4. The CDR3 is made up of 16 amino acids. The chain's CDR3 is CASSLVASGRGDTQYF. CDR3 in DNA: TGTGCCAGCAGCTTAGTGGCTAGCGGGAGGGGAGATACGCAGTATTTT.

The V call is TRBV4-1, the J call TRBJ2-7; D is undetermined. The germline V gene encodes CDR1 MGHRA and CDR2 YSYEKL. V lost 1 base and J 3 bases, leaving 7 bases between the germline ends. CDR3 size: 13 residues. CDR3 in DNA: TGCGCCAGCAGCCAAGTTATTAACTACGAGCAGTACTTC. As protein: CASSQVINYEQYF.

This clonotype was seen many times. The chain recombines TRBV20-1 with TRBJ2-5; D might be TRBD1 (5 bases). Per the germline V gene, CDR1 is DFQATT and CDR2 is SNEGSKA (reference sequence). This CDR3 has 16 amino acids. Trimming removed 3 bases at V and 5 bases at J, with 22 bases between. CDR3 loop: CSASPLGQGRSETQYF. CDR3 sequence (DNA): TGCAGTGCTAGCCCCCTCGGGCAGGGTCGGTCGGAGACCCAGTACTTC.

There are many counts of this clonotype. Here the CDR3 DNA reads TGTGCCATAAGGACAGGGATGAACACTGAAGCTTTCTTT. It encodes CAIRTGMNTEAFF. This sequence joins TRBV2 and TRBJ1-1; 8 nucleotides align to TRBD1. Trimming cost V 10 bases and J 0 bases; bases outside gene matches: 4. This CDR3 is built from 13 residues. The germline CDR1 and CDR2 sequences are SNHLY and FYNNEI.

This clonotype was seen only a few times. This chain uses TRBV6-5 with TRBJ2-3; 9 bases line up with TRBD2. Germline CDR1 MNHEY, CDR2 SVGAGI. This CDR3 spans 16 amino acids. With 3 bases clipped from V and 4 bases from J, the junction kept 8 bases outside the gene matches. The CDR3, as DNA: TGTGCCAGCAGTTATTCTAGCGGGAAAACCGCAGATACGCAGTATTTT. It specifies CASSYSSGKTADTQYF.

This clonotype was seen repeatedly, ten times or more. The chain combines TRBV6-2 or TRBV6-3 with TRBJ2-5; 8 bases are a match to TRBD1. This CDR3 region has 13 residues. J was trimmed by 3 bases and V by 5 bases; bases with no gene match: 2. Germline CDR1 MNHEY, CDR2 SVGEGT. The CDR3 DNA reads TGTGCCAGCAGTGACAGGGGAAAAGAGACCCAGTACTTC. Its protein product is CASSDRGKETQYF.

Worth noting for this clonotype: This sequence may be a read error, since a much larger clone differs from it by one base. V is TRBV28 and J is TRBJ2-5; possible D gene TRBD1, 5 bases. Between the trimmed V and J ends, which lost 7 bases and 1 base, there was a span of 19 bases. This CDR3 has 16 amino acids. CDR1 is MDHEN, CDR2 SYDVKM, per germline. The CDR3 nucleotides read TGTGCCAGCAAACCCTATTACGGACACGGCCAAGAGACCCAGTACTTC. Translated, it gives CASKPYYGHGQETQYF.

This sequence joins TRBV5-5 and TRBJ1-2; 11 nucleotides match TRBD1. Unmatched junction bases numbered 7, after V lost 4 bases and J lost 8 bases. This CDR3 is 14 amino acids long. Germline V gene data show CDR1 as SGHKS and CDR2 as YYEKEE (reference sequence). CDR3 in DNA: TGTGCCAGCAGCCTCGGACAGGGGGCGGAGGGCTACACCTTC. Amino acid sequence: CASSLGQGAEGYTF.

The sample holds one count of this clonotype. A read error is possible here, since a much larger clone lies one base away. V and J are TRBV6-2 or TRBV6-3 and TRBJ2-1; D gene unclear. Per germline, CDR1 MNHEY and CDR2 SVGEGT. CDR3 length equals 13 residues. The CDR3 loop reads CASGYSTRNEQFF. CDR3 sequence (DNA): TGTGCCAGCGGTTACTCTACGCGGAATGAGCAGTTCTTC.

The V and J genes are TRBV20-1 and TRBJ2-3; 11 nucleotides align to TRBD2. Germline CDR1 and CDR2: DFQATT and SNEGSKA (reference sequence). This CDR3 has 17 residues. V gave up 2 bases and J gave up 1 base; unmatched junction bases: 8. CDR3 protein: CSARFPGLADRTDTQYF. CDR3 DNA sequence: TGCAGTGCTAGATTCCCGGGACTAGCGGATCGCACAGATACGCAGTATTTT.

The chain uses TRBV6-2 or TRBV6-3 and TRBJ2-5; 12 positions match TRBD2. Trimming at V came to 6 bases and at J to 4 bases, leaving 3 bases not matched to a gene. Germline-derived CDR1 and CDR2 are MNHEY and SVGEGT. CDR3 length: 14 residues. The CDR3 loop is CASRLAGGVETQYF. CDR3 sequence (DNA): TGTGCCAGCAGACTAGCGGGAGGAGTAGAGACCCAGTACTTC.

This clonotype has ten or more counts. The rearrangement uses TRBV12-3 or TRBV12-4 and TRBJ2-3, with TRBD2 identical over 12 bases. This CDR3 region has 16 residues. Germline trimming cut 5 bases from V and 4 bases from J; bases unmatched to any gene: 7. CDR3 in amino acids: CASSLSSGRAPDTQYF. CDR3 DNA sequence: TGTGCCAGCAGTCTTTCTAGCGGGAGGGCCCCAGATACGCAGTATTTT.

At least ten counts were recorded for this clonotype. V is TRBV10-3 and J is TRBJ1-2, with 7 bases identical to TRBD1. CDR1 ENHRY and CDR2 SYGVKD come from the germline V gene. The CDR3 loop spans 13 amino acids. V trimming: 2 bases; J trimming: 6 bases; junction bases outside the gene matches: 3. The CDR3 DNA sequence: TGTGCCATCAGTGAGAACAGGGGTGATGGCTACACCTTC. Residues: CAISENRGDGYTF.

V is TRBV5-4 and J is TRBJ2-5; 7 bases fit TRBD2. CDR3 size: 15 residues. Germline CDR1 reads SGHNT; CDR2 reads YYREEE (reference sequence). J lost 3 bases, V lost 4 bases, and 9 bases had no gene match. The CDR3 loop is CASSPYVGGEETQYF. As DNA, the CDR3 is TGTGCCAGCAGCCCTTATGTGGGAGGGGAAGAGACCCAGTACTTC.

This clonotype has at least ten counts. V is TRBV28 and J is TRBJ1-2, with D uncertain. Trimming removed 4 bases at V and 2 bases at J, with 11 bases between. The germline V gene has CDR1 MDHEN and CDR2 SYDVKM. The CDR3 spans 14 residues. CDR3 DNA: TGTGCCAGCAGTTCGGGGATCTCGAACTATGGCTACACCTTC. Protein product: CASSSGISNYGYTF.

The V and J genes are TRBV27 and TRBJ1-1, with a possible D match to TRBD1 (6 bases). Germline V gene data show CDR1 as MNHEY and CDR2 as SMNVEV (reference sequence). The CDR3 is 14 amino acids. V was pared by 5 bases and J by 4 bases, with 14 bases between. The CDR3 DNA reads as TGTGCCAGCAGTCCCGGACAGTGGGGCACTGAAGCTTTCTTT. This gives the protein CASSPGQWGTEAFF.

This clonotype came up a few times. The genes are TRBV4-1 and TRBJ2-7, with 9 bases aligning to TRBD1. Germline trimming cut 3 bases from V and 1 base from J; bases unmatched to any gene: 7. The germline gives CDR1 MGHRA, CDR2 YSYEKL. This CDR3 comprises 16 residues. CDR3 region: CASSQPRQGDSYEQYF. The CDR3 nucleotides read TGCGCCAGCAGCCAGCCTAGACAGGGGGATTCCTACGAGCAGTACTTC.

This clonotype showed up many times. DNA for the CDR3: TGTGCCAGCAGACCGGGACACGTCGAGACCCAGTACTTC. As protein: CASRPGHVETQYF. This sequence joins TRBV28 and TRBJ2-5, with D possibly being TRBD1 (6 bases). Per germline, CDR1 MDHEN and CDR2 SYDVKM. Trimming removed 6 bases from V and 5 bases from J, with 13 bases in between. This CDR3 has 13 amino acids. The full variable domain, rest sourced from reference TRBV28 and TRBJ2-5, is DVKVTQSSRYLVKRTGEKVFLECVQDMDHENMFWYRQDPGLGLRLIYFSYDVKMKEKGDIPEGYSVSREKKERFSLILESASTNQTSMYLCASRPGHVETQYFGPGTRLLVL.

This clonotype was observed at least ten times. The V gene is TRBV6-2 or TRBV6-3, the J gene TRBJ2-2, with 12 positions matching TRBD2. Germline assignment: CDR1 MNHEY and CDR2 SVGEGT. V was clipped by 5 bases and J by 3 bases; unmatched bases: 4. The CDR3 contains 16 residues. The DNA of the CDR3 is TGTGCCAGCAGTCTACTAGCGGGAGGTTACACCGGGGAGCTGTTTTTT. Translated: CASSLLAGGYTGELFF.

This clonotype was seen many times. The junction and the germline gene differ at one end; a read error may be behind it. This chain connects TRBV20-1 to TRBJ1-2, with no clear D. From germline, CDR1 is DFQATT and CDR2 SNEGSKA (reference sequence). The length of the CDR3 is 15 residues. The DNA for the CDR3 is TGCAGTGCCAGAGAATCGGGAGTACGCGGTCATGGCTACACCTTC. Its translation: CSARESGVRGHGYTF.

This clonotype came up a few times. The chain couples TRBV24-1 to TRBJ2-1; D possibly uses TRBD1 or TRBD2 (5 bases each). Deletions cut 11 bases from V and 6 bases from J, with 16 bases between. The CDR3 sequence is 13 residues long. Germline CDR1 KGHDR, CDR2 SFDVKD. CDR3 bases: TGTGCCATCACCGGGACGGGTAGCAATGAGCAGTTCTTC. Translating it yields CAITGTGSNEQFF.

This clonotype showed up just once. Compared with germline, one end of the junction differs, possibly owing to a read error. The chain links TRBV11-2 to TRBJ2-5; D is unclear. Per the germline V gene, CDR1 is SGHAT and CDR2 is FQNNGV. The CDR3 spans 12 residues. CDR3 amino acids: CAGSQNQDAQYF. CDR3 sequence (DNA): TGTGCCGGCAGCCAGAACCAAGATGCCCAGTACTTC.